Given below is one T cell receptor beta chain in context. The data originate from a study of cytomegalovirus exposure and HLA in healthy donors. 13 Jbeta primers and 60 Vbeta primers were used for the PCR. Libraries were prepared by immunoSEQ multiplex PCR; TCRdb keeps only in-frame clonotypes and omits some of them. Of more than 90,000 clones in the sample, around 70% are singletons; the top ten hold roughly 4.4%. Germline loops: CDR1 SGHRS, CDR2 YFSETQ. There are 14 residues in the CDR3. V shed 4 bases and J shed 7 bases, with 15 bases lying between them. The clonotype originates from a man aged 25-40 years in good health and CMV-seropositive. Sequencing was carried out using PBMCs. The V call is TRBV5-1, the J call TRBJ2-1; possibly TRBD2 for D (7 bases). Here the CDR3 DNA reads TGCGCCAGCAGCAGGGGGGACGGGGGGAATGAGCAGTTCTTC. Its protein product is CASSRGDGGNEQFF.